This T cell receptor beta chain was retrieved from a study of T cells in Graves' hyperthyroidism and ophthalmopathy. The CDR3 has 18 amino acids. The V gene's germline CDR1 is SGDLS and CDR2 YYNGEE. The trim removed 0 bases at V and 0 bases at J, leaving 4 bases unmatched. Amplification targeted TCR beta CDR3 regions from RNA transcripts. HTBI primers were employed in a first-round RT-PCR of the TCR CDR3. One entry per CDR3 protein results from TCRdb running MiXCR on the multiplex PCR reads. This sample yields fewer than 900,000 distinct CDR3 sequences, of which around 20% are seen a single time; over 15% belongs to the top ten.

The origin of this receptor is a woman in her 50s with Graves' hyperthyroidism that later progressed to Graves' ophthalmopathy. The sequencing sample was made of blood. This chain connects TRBV9 to TRBJ2-1; 12 nucleotides align to TRBD2. CDR3 bases: TGTGCCAGCAGCGTAGGACTAGCGGGGGCCTCCTCCTACAATGAGCAGTTCTTC. Residues: CASSVGLAGASSYNEQFF.